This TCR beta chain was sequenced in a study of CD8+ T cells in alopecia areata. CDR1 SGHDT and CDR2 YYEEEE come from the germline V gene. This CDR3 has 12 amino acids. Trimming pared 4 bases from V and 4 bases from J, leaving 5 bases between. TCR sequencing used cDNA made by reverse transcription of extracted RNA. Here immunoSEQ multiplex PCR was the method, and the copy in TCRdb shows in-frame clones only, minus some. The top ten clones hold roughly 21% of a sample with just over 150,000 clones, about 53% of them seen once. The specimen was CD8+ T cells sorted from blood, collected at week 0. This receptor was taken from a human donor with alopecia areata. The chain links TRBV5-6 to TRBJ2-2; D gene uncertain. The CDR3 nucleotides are TGTGCCAGCAGCCGTGGCACCGGGGAGCTGTTTTTT. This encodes CASSRGTGELFF.